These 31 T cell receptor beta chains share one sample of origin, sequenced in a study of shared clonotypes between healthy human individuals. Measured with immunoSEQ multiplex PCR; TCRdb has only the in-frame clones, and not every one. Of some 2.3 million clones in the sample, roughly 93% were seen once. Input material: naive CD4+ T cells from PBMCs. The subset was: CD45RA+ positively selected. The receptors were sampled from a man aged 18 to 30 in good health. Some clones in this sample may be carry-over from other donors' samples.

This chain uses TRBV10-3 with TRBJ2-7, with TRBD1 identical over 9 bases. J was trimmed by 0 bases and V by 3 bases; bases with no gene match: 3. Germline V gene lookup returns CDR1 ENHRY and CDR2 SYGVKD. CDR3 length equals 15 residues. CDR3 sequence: CAISDGGQGSYEQYF. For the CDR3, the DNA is TGTGCCATCAGTGACGGGGGACAGGGCTCCTACGAGCAGTACTTC.

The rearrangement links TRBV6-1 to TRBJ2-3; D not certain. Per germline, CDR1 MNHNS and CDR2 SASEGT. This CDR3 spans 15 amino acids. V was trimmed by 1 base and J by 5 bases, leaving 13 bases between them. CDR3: CASSEVYGRLDTQYF. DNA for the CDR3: TGTGCCAGCAGTGAAGTTTACGGACGTTTAGATACGCAGTATTTT.

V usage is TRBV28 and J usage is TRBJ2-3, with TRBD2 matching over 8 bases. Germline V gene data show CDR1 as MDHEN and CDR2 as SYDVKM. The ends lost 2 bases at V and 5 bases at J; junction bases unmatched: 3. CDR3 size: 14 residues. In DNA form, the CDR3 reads TGTGCCAGCAGTTTAGGGACTAGTGGAGATACGCAGTATTTT. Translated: CASSLGTSGDTQYF.

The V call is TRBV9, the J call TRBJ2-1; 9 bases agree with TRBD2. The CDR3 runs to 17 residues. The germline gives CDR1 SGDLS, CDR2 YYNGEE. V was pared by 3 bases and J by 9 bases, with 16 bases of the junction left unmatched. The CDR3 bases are TGTGCCAGCAGCGCAGCTCTAGGAGGGCGGGAGGGCGGTGAGCAGTTCTTC. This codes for CASSAALGGREGGEQFF. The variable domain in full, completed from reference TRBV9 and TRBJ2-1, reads DSGVTQTPKHLITATGQRVTLRCSPRSGDLSVYWYQQSLDQGLQFLIQYYNGEERAKGNILERFSAQQFPDLHSELNLSSLELGDSALYFCASSAALGGREGGEQFFGPGTRLTVL.

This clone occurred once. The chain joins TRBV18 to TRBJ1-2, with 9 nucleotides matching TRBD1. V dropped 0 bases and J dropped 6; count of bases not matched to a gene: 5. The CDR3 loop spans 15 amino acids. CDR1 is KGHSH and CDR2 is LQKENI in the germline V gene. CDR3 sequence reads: CASSPPQTGGHGYTF. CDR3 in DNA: TGTGCCAGCTCACCACCGCAGACAGGGGGACATGGCTACACCTTC.

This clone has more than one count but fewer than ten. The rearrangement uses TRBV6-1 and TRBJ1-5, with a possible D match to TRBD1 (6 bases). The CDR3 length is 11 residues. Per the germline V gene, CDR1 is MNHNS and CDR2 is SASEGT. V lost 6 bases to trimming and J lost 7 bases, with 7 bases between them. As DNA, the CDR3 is TGTGCCAGCAGGGACAGACAGCCCCAGCATTTT. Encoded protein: CASRDRQPQHF.

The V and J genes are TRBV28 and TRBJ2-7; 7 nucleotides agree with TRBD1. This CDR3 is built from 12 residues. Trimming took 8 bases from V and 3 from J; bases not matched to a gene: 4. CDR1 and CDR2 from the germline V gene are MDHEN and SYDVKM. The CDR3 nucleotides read TGTGCCAGCCACAGGGGAGTCTACGAGCAGTACTTC. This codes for CASHRGVYEQYF.

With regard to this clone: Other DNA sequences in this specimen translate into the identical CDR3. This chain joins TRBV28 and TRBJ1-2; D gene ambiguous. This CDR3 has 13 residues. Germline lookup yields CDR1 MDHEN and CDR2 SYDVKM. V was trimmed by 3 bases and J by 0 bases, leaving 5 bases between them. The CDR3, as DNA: TGTGCCAGCAGTTTTCCAGCTAACTATGGCTACACCTTC. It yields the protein CASSFPANYGYTF.

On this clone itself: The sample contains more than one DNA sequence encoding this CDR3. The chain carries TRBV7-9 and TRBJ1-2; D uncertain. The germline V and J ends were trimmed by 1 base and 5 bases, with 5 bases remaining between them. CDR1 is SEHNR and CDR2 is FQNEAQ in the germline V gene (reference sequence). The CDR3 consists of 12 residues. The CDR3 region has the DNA TGTGCCAGCAGCTTAGACACTTATGGCTACACCTTC. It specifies CASSLDTYGYTF.

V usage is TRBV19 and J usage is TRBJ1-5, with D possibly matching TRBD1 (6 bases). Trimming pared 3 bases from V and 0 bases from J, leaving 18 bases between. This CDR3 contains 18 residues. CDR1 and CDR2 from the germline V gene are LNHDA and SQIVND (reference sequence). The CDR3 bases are TGTGCCAGTAGTATCCTCCGGCGGGGGGGCATTAGCAATCAGCCCCAGCATTTT. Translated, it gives CASSILRRGGISNQPQHF. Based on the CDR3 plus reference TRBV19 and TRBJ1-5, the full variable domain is DGGITQSPKYLFRKEGQNVTLSCEQNLNHDAMYWYRQDPGQGLRLIYYSQIVNDFQKGDIAEGYSVSREKKESFPLTVTSAQKNPTAFYLCASSILRRGGISNQPQHFGDGTRLSIL.

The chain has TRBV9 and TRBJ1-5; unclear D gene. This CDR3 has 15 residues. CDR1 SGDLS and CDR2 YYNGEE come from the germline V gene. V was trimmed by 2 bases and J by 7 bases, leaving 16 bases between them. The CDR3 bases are TGTGCCAGCAGCGTCGTCGGTACCCCGGGCCAGCCCCAGCATTTT. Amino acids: CASSVVGTPGQPQHF.

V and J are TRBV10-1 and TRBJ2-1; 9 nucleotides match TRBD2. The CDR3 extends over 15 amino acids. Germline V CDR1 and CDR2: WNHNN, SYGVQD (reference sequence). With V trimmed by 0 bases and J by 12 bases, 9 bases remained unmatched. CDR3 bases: TGCGCCAGCAGTGAGTCTGTCGGCGGGAGGGCCCGGCAGTTCTTC. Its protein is CASSESVGGRARQFF.

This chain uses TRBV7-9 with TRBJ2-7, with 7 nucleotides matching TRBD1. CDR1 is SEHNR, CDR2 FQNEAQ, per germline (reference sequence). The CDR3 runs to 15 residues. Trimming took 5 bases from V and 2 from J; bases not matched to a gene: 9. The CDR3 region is CASSDDRVLAYEQYF. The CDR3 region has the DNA TGTGCCAGCAGCGACGACAGGGTTTTAGCCTACGAGCAGTACTTC.

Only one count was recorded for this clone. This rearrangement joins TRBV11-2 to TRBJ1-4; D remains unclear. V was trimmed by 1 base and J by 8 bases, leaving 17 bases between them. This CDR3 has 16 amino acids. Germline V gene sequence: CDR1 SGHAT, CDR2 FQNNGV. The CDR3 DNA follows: TGTGCCAGCAGCTTAGTGGGCCCCCAGGTGGGCGAAAAACTGTTTTTT. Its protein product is CASSLVGPQVGEKLFF.

CDR3 sequence reads: CASSSAGKLSYNEQFF. The CDR3 region has the DNA TGTGCCAGCAGTTCCGCAGGGAAATTGTCCTACAATGAGCAGTTCTTC. The chain is built from TRBV28 and TRBJ2-1, with D tentatively TRBD1 (5 bases). V gave up 4 bases and J gave up 1 base, with 14 bases separating them. Germline CDR1 reads MDHEN; CDR2 reads SYDVKM. The CDR3 has 16 amino acids.

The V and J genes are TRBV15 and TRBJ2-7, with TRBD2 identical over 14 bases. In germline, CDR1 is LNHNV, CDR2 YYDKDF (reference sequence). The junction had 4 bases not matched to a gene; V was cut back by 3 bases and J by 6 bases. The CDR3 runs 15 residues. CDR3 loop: CATSRGLAGVVEQYF. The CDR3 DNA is TGTGCCACCAGCAGGGGACTAGCGGGAGTAGTCGAGCAGTACTTC.

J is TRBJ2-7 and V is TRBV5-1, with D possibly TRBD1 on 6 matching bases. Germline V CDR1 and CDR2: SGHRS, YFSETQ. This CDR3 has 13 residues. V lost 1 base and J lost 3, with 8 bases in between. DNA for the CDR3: TGCGCCAGCAGCTTGCCAGGGGTCTACGAGCAGTACTTC. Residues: CASSLPGVYEQYF.

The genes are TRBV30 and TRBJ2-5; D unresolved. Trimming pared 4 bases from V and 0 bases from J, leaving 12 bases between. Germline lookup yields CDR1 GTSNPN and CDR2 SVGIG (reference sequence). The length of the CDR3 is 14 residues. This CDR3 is CAWMVGPNQETQYF. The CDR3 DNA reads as TGTGCCTGGATGGTCGGGCCTAACCAAGAGACCCAGTACTTC.

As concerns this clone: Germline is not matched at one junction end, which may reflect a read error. CDR3 sequence reads: CDRECNQPQHF. CDR3 DNA sequence: TGCGACAGGGAGTGCAATCAGCCCCAGCATTTT. The genes are TRBV9 and TRBJ1-5; 7 bases are a match to TRBD1. The CDR3 is made up of 11 amino acids. CDR1 is SGDLS, CDR2 YYNGEE, per germline.

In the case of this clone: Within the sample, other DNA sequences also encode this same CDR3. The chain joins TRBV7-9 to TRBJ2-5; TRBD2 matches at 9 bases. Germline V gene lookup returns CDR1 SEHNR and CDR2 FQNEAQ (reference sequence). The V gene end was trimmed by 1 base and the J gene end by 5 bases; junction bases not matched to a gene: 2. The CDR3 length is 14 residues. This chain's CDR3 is CASSLDAGGETQYF. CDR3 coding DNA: TGTGCCAGCAGCTTAGACGCGGGAGGGGAGACCCAGTACTTC.

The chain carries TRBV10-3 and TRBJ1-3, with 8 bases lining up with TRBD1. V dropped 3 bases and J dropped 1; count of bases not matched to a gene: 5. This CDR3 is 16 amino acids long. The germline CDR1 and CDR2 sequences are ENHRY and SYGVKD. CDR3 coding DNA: TGTGCCATCAGTGATCGACAGGGGACGTCTGGAAACACCATATATTTT. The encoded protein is CAISDRQGTSGNTIYF.

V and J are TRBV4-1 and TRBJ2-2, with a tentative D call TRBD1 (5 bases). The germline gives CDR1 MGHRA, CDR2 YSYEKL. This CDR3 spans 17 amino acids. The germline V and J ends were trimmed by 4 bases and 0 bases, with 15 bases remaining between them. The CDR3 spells CASSPQLTASNTGELFF. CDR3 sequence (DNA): TGCGCCAGCAGCCCACAACTGACAGCCTCGAACACCGGGGAGCTGTTTTTT.

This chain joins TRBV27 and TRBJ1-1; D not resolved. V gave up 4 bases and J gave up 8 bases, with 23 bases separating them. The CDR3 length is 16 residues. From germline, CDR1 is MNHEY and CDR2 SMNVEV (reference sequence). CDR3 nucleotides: TGTGCCAGCAGTTCTCCCCCGAGGACCCGCCTGTCCGAAGCTTTCTTT. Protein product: CASSSPPRTRLSEAFF.

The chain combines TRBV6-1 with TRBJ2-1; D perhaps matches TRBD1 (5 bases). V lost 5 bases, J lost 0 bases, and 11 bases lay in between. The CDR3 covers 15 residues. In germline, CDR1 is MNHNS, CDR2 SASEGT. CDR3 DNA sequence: TGTGCCAGCAGTAAGACAGCCTACTCCTACAATGAGCAGTTCTTC. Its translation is CASSKTAYSYNEQFF.

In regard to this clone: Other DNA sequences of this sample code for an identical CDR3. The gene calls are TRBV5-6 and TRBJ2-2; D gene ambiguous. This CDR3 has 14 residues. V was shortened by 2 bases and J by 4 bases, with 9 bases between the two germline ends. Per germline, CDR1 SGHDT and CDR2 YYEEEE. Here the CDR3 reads CASSFRVGTGELFF. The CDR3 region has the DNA TGTGCCAGCAGCTTCCGGGTCGGCACCGGGGAGCTGTTTTTT.

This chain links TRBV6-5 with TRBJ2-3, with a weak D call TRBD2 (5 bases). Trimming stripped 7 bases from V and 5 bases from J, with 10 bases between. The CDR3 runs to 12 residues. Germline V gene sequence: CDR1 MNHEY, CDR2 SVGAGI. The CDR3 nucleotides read TGTGCCAGCACCGCCGAGGGAGATACGCAGTATTTT. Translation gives CASTAEGDTQYF.

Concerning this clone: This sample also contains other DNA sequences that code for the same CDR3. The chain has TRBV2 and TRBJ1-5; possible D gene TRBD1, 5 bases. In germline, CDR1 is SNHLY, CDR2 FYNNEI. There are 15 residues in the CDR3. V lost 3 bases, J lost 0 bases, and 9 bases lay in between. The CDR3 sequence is CASSDRGLSNQPQHF. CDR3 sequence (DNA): TGTGCCAGCAGTGACCGGGGCCTTAGCAATCAGCCCCAGCATTTT.

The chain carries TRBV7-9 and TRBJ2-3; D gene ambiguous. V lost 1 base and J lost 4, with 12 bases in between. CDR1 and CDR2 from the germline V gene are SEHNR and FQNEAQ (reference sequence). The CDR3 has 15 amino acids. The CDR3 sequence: CASSLDLSPPDTQYF. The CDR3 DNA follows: TGTGCCAGCAGCTTAGACCTAAGTCCCCCAGATACGCAGTATTTT.

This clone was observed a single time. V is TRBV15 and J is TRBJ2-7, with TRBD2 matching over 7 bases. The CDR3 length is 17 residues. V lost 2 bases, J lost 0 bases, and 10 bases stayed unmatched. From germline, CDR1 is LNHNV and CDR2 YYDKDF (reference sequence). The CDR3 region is CATSRSGLAASSYEQYF. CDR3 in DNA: TGTGCCACCAGCAGATCAGGGCTAGCGGCAAGCTCCTACGAGCAGTACTTC.

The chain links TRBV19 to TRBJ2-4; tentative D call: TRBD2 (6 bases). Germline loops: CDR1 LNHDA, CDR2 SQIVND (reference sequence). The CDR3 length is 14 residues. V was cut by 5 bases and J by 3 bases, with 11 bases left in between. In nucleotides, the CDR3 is TGTGCCAGTAGTGCCGACGGGAGCAAAAACATTCAGTACTTC. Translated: CASSADGSKNIQYF.

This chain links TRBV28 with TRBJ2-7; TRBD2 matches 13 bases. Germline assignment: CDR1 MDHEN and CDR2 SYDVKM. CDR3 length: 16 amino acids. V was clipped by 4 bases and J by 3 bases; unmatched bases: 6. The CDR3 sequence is CASSWGTSGEHYEQYF. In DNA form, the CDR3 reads TGTGCCAGCAGTTGGGGGACTAGCGGGGAGCACTACGAGCAGTACTTC.